The present T cell receptor beta chain was sequenced within a study of blood T cell repertoires in COVID-19. Overall study context: Acute and convalescent COVID-19 specimens originated in the United States, Italy and Spain. T cells, B-cell-depleted T cells, or PBMCs provided the cDNA or gDNA that served as material.

Original methodology: From reference gene primer amplification, estimates of nucleated cell counts were derived. Clones were read by immunoSEQ multiplex PCR, and TCRdb kept only the in-frame ones, dropping some. V, J and clone size derive from that table, while D and trimming were established from the DNA sequence. This table holds 220,000 or so clones, about 85% found once. Trimming cost V 4 bases and J 8 bases; bases outside gene matches: 3. This CDR3 contains 11 residues. Germline assignment: CDR1 DFQATT and CDR2 SNEGSKA (reference sequence). Sequences were obtained from peripheral blood. The sequence came from an older woman who had recovered from COVID-19. V gene TRBV20-1 combines with J gene TRBJ1-2; TRBD1 matches 8 bases. The CDR3 loop is CSAKTGVGYTF. The CDR3 nucleotides are TGCAGTGCTAAGACAGGGGTAGGCTACACCTTC.